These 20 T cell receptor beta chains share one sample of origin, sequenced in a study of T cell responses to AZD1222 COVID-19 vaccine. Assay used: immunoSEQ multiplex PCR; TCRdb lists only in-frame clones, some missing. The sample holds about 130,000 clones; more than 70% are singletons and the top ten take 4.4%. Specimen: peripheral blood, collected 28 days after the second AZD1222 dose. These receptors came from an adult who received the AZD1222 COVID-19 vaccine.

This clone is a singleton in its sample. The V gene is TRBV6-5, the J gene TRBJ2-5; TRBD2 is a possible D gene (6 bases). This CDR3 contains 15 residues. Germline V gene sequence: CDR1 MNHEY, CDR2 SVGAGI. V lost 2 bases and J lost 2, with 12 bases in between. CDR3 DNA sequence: TGTGCCAGCAGTTACCAGGCTGCGGGGCAAGAGACCCAGTACTTC. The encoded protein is CASSYQAAGQETQYF.

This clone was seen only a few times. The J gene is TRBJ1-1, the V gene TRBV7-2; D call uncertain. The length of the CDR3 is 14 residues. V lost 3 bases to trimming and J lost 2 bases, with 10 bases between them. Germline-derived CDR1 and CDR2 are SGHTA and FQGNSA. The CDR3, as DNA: TGTGCCAGCAGCTTCCGAGATCCCAACACTGAAGCTTTCTTT. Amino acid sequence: CASSFRDPNTEAFF.

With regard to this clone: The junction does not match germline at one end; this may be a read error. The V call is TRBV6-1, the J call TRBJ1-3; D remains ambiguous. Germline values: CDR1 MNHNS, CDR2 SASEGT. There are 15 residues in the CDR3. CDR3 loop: CASSESLPSGNTIYF. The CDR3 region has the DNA TGTGCCAGCAGTGAATCCCTCCCCTCTGGGAACACCATATATTTT.

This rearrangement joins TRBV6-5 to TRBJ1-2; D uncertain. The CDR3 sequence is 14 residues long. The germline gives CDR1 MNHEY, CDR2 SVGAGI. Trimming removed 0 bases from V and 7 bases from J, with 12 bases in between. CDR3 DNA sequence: TGTGCCAGCAGTTACTCGACCTGGGAGGCTGGCTACACCTTC. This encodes CASSYSTWEAGYTF.

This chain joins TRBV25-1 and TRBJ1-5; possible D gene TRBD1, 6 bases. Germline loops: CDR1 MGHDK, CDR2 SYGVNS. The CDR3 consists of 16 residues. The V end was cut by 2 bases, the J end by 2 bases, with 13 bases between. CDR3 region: CASSERGGLGNQPQHF. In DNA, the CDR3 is TGTGCCAGCAGTGAAAGAGGGGGGCTCGGCAATCAGCCCCAGCATTTT.

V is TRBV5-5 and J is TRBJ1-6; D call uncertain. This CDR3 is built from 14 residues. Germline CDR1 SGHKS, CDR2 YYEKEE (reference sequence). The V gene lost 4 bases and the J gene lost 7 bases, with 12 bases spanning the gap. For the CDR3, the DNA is TGTGCCAGCAGCCTGGTCCAACAGAATTCACCCCTCCACTTT. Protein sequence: CASSLVQQNSPLHF.

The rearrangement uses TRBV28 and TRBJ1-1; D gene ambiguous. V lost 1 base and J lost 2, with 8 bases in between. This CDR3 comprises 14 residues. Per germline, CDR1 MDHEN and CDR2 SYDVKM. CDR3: CASSLSPGNTEAFF. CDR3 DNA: TGTGCCAGCAGTTTATCCCCGGGAAACACTGAAGCTTTCTTT.

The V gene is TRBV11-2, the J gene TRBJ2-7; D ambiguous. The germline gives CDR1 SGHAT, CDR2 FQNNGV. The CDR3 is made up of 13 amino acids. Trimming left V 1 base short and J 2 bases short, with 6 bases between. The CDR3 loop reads CASSLGLPYEQYF. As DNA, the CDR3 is TGTGCCAGCAGCTTAGGTCTCCCCTACGAGCAGTACTTC.

CDR3 residues: CASSLEDRVPYEQYF. The CDR3 region has the DNA TGTGCCAGCAGTCTTGAGGACAGGGTTCCCTACGAGCAGTACTTC. The chain is built from TRBV2 and TRBJ2-7; 8 nucleotides line up with TRBD1. From germline, CDR1 is SNHLY and CDR2 FYNNEI. The V gene end was trimmed by 5 bases and the J gene end by 2 bases; junction bases not matched to a gene: 8. The CDR3 is 15 amino acids.

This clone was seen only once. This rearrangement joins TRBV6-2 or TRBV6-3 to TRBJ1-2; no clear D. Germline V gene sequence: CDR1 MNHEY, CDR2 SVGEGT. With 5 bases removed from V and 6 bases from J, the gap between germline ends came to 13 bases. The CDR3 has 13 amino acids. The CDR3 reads CASSLVRSDGYTF. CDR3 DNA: TGTGCCAGCAGTCTGGTGCGATCCGATGGCTACACCTTC.

CDR3 protein: CASRPEGLGAGQPQHF. The CDR3, as DNA: TGTGCCAGCAGGCCTGAGGGTTTAGGGGCAGGGCAGCCCCAGCATTTT. The chain employs TRBV28 and TRBJ1-5, with a possible D match to TRBD1 (5 bases). CDR3 length: 16 amino acids. V was shortened by 6 bases and J by 7 bases, with 22 bases between the two germline ends. CDR1 and CDR2 (germline): MDHEN, SYDVKM. Filled out from reference TRBV28 and TRBJ1-5, the complete variable domain reads DVKVTQSSRYLVKRTGEKVFLECVQDMDHENMFWYRQDPGLGLRLIYFSYDVKMKEKGDIPEGYSVSREKKERFSLILESASTNQTSMYLCASRPEGLGAGQPQHFGDGTRLSIL.

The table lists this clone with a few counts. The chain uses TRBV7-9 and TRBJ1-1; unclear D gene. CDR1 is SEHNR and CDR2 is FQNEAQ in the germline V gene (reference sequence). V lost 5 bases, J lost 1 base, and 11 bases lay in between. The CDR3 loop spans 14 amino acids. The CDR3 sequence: CASSQMLENTEAFF. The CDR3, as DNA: TGTGCCAGCAGCCAAATGTTAGAGAACACTGAAGCTTTCTTT.

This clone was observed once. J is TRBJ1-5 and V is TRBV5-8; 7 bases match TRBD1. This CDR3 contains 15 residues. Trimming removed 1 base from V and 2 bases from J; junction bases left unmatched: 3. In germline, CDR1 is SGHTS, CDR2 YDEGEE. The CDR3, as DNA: TGTGCCAGCAGCTTGTACAGGGGTGGCAATCAGCCCCAGCATTTT. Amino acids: CASSLYRGGNQPQHF.

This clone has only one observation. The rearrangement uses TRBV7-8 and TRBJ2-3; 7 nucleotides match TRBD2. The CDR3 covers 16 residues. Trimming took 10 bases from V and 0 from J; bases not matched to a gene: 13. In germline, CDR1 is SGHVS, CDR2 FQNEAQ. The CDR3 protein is CATRQRRGSSTDTQYF. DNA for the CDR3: TGTGCCACCCGGCAAAGGCGGGGGTCTAGCACAGATACGCAGTATTTT.

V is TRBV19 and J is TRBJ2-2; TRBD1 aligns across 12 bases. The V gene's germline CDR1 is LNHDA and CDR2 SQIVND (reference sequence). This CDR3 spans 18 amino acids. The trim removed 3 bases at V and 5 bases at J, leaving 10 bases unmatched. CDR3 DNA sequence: TGTGCCAGTAGTATTAAAGGGACAGGGGGCGCGGGGACCGGGGAGCTGTTTTTT. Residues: CASSIKGTGGAGTGELFF.

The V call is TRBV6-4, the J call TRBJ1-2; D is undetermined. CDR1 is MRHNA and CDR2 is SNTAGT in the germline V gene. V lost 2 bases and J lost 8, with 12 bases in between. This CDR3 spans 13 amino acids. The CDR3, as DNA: TGTGCCAGCAGTGACCTCGGGAGGGAAGGCTACACCTTC. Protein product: CASSDLGREGYTF.

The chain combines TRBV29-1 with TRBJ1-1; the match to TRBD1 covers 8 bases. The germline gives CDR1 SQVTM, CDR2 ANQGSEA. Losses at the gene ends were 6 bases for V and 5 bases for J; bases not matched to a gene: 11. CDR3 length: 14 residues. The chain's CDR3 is CSVSTGGRMTEAFF. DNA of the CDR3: TGCAGCGTGTCCACAGGGGGTAGGATGACTGAAGCTTTCTTT.

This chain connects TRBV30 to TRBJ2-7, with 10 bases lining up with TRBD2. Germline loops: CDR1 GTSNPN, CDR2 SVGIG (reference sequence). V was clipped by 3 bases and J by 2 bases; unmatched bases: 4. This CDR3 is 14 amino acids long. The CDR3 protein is CAWRGTSVAYEQYF. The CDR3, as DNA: TGTGCCTGGAGGGGGACTAGCGTCGCCTACGAGCAGTACTTC.

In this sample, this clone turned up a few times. DNA for the CDR3: TGTGCCAGCAGCTCATTGGACAGGGAGAATCAGCCCCAGCATTTT. It translates to CASSSLDRENQPQHF. The chain couples TRBV7-9 to TRBJ1-5; 8 positions match TRBD1. Trimming cost V 4 bases and J 4 bases; bases outside gene matches: 6. The CDR3 consists of 15 residues. Germline V gene sequence: CDR1 SEHNR, CDR2 FQNEAQ (reference sequence).

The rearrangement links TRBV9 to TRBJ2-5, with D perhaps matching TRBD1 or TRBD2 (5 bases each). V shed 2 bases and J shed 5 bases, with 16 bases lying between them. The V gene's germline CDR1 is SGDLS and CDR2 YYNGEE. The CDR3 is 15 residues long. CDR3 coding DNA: TGTGCCAGCAGCGTTCGGGACGGAATCCTCGAGACCCAGTACTTC. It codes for CASSVRDGILETQYF.